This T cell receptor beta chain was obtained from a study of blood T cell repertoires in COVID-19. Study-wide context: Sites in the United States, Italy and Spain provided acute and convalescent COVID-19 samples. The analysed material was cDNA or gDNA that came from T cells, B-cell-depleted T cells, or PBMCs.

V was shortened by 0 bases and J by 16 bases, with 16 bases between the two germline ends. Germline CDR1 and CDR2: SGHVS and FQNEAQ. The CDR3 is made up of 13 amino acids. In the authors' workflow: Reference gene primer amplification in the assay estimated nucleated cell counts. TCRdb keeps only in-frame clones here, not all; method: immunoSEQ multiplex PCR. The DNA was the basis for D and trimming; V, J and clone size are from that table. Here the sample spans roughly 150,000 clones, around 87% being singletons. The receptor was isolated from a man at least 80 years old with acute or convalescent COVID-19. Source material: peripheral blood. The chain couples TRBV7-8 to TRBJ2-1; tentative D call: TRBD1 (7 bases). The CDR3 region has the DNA TGTGCCAGCAGCTTAGCTCAGGGGGGCCGTCCATTCTTC. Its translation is CASSLAQGGRPFF.